A single sample is the source of the 19 T cell receptor beta chains below, sequenced in a study of long-term antiretroviral therapy in people with HIV (dated 2022 in TCRdb). The immunoSEQ hsTCRB v3.0 assay was used at survey level resolution to sequence the TRB variable region. The table comes from immuneACCESS by way of TCRdb, which keeps in-frame sequences with V and J called. Part of the clones is missing from these tables; in studies checked, under half for an unresolved V gene and the rest for unknown reasons. Across this sample there are 24,000 or so clones, with roughly 94% seen only once. Approximately 2.2% of the sample is held by the ten biggest clonotypes. This material consisted of unsorted PBMCs, taken about 4.7 years after starting antiretroviral therapy. The receptors were gathered from a woman between 50 and 59 years old with HIV.

The chain couples TRBV9 to TRBJ2-7, with 7 bases fitting TRBD2. The CDR3 runs 14 residues. The J segment lost 3 bases and the V segment lost 3 bases, leaving 6 bases of the junction unmatched. CDR1 and CDR2 from the germline V gene are SGDLS and YYNGEE. As DNA, the CDR3 is TGTGCCAGCAGCGCACCCCGGACTAGCTACGAGCAGTACTTC. Protein: CASSAPRTSYEQYF.

This chain connects TRBV27 to TRBJ2-3, with 8 nucleotides matching TRBD2. The V segment lost 3 bases and the J segment 0 bases; nucleotides outside the gene matches: 5. Germline V CDR1 and CDR2: MNHEY, SMNVEV (reference sequence). The CDR3 runs 16 residues. The CDR3 DNA follows: TGTGCCAGCAGTTTCTGGCCTAGCGGGAGCACAGATACGCAGTATTTT. Translation: CASSFWPSGSTDTQYF.

J is TRBJ1-2 and V is TRBV11-1, with no clear D. Per germline, CDR1 SGHAT and CDR2 FQDESV (reference sequence). There are 9 residues in the CDR3. Trimming removed 11 bases at V and 6 bases at J, with 7 bases between. CDR3 coding DNA: TGTGCCGGCGGGGATGGCTACACCTTC. This gives the protein CAGGDGYTF.

The chain combines TRBV20-1 with TRBJ2-1; possible D gene TRBD1, 5 bases. Germline V gives CDR1 DFQATT, CDR2 SNEGSKA (reference sequence). Trimming took off 6 bases at V and 7 bases at J, with 10 bases between the two ends. CDR3 length equals 11 residues. CDR3 coding DNA: TGCAGTGCAGGGGTTGTAAATGAGCAGTTCTTC. This gives the protein CSAGVVNEQFF.

This chain links TRBV11-2 with TRBJ2-1, with 7 positions matching TRBD2. J lost 6 bases, V lost 8 bases, and 10 bases had no gene match. The CDR3 has 14 amino acids. CDR1 is SGHAT and CDR2 is FQNNGV in the germline V gene. This CDR3 is CASPSRPGGNEQFF. The CDR3 DNA is TGTGCCAGCCCCTCTCGGCCGGGAGGCAATGAGCAGTTCTTC.

The chain combines TRBV5-4 with TRBJ2-5; the D call may be TRBD1 or TRBD2 (6 bases each). V was pared by 2 bases and J by 1 base, with 12 bases between. The CDR3 length is 15 residues. CDR1 is SGHNT and CDR2 is YYREEE in the germline V gene (reference sequence). The CDR3 reads CASSLGGTTQETQYF. The CDR3 region has the DNA TGTGCCAGCAGCTTAGGGGGGACCACCCAAGAGACCCAGTACTTC.

The chain couples TRBV4-3 to TRBJ2-1; 10 bases match TRBD2. The V and J ends lost 4 bases and 6 bases, in that order; junction bases with no gene match: 9. Per the germline V gene, CDR1 is LGHNA and CDR2 is YSLEER. The length of the CDR3 is 16 residues. CDR3 sequence: CASSPQGLAGVNEQFF. The CDR3 bases are TGCGCCAGCAGCCCCCAAGGTCTAGCGGGAGTCAATGAGCAGTTCTTC.

This clone was detected once. The chain uses TRBV6-1 and TRBJ1-4; D remains unclear. CDR3 length equals 17 residues. CDR1 is MNHNS and CDR2 is SASEGT in the germline V gene. Trimming shortened V by 2 bases and J by 0 bases, and 13 bases separated the two germline ends. CDR3 sequence: CASSEFIRLATNEKLFF. DNA of the CDR3: TGTGCCAGCAGTGAATTTATACGACTCGCAACTAATGAAAAACTGTTTTTT.

The rearrangement links TRBV19 to TRBJ1-5; D remains ambiguous. There are 14 residues in the CDR3. From germline, CDR1 is LNHDA and CDR2 SQIVND (reference sequence). V was shortened by 0 bases and J by 7 bases, with 10 bases between the two germline ends. CDR3 nucleotide sequence: TGTGCCAGTAGTATAGACTTAGAGAACCAGCCCCAGCATTTT. It specifies CASSIDLENQPQHF. The whole variable domain, filled in from reference TRBV19 and TRBJ1-5, reads DGGITQSPKYLFRKEGQNVTLSCEQNLNHDAMYWYRQDPGQGLRLIYYSQIVNDFQKGDIAEGYSVSREKKESFPLTVTSAQKNPTAFYLCASSIDLENQPQHFGDGTRLSIL.

The gene calls are TRBV29-1 and TRBJ1-2; a weak D match, TRBD1 (6 bases). The V gene lost 4 bases and the J gene lost 6 bases, with 12 bases spanning the gap. CDR3 length: 12 residues. Looked up from germline, CDR1 is SQVTM and CDR2 is ANQGSEA. CDR3 coding DNA: TGCAGCGTTGCTGGAGGGGGGGATGGCTACACCTTC. Translating it yields CSVAGGGDGYTF.

CDR3 coding DNA: TGTGCCAGCAGTATTAAGGGGAACACTGAAGCTTTCTTT. Translation: CASSIKGNTEAFF. J is TRBJ1-1 and V is TRBV27; D uncertain. From germline, CDR1 is MNHEY and CDR2 SMNVEV (reference sequence). V was clipped by 5 bases and J by 1 base, with 8 bases between them. This CDR3 region has 13 residues.

This chain links TRBV7-9 with TRBJ1-4; no definite D call. CDR3 length equals 16 residues. CDR1 and CDR2 from the germline V gene are SEHNR and FQNEAQ (reference sequence). The V and J ends lost 5 bases and 4 bases respectively, with 17 bases between them. The CDR3 DNA follows: TGTGCCAGCAGCCCCGTGGACGGGAGCCGTAATGAAAAACTGTTTTTT. Protein: CASSPVDGSRNEKLFF.

A single count supports this clone. The rearrangement joins TRBV6-1 to TRBJ2-2; TRBD1 might be the D (6 bases). Trimming left V 6 bases short and J 6 bases short, with 11 bases between. Looked up from germline, CDR1 is MNHNS and CDR2 is SASEGT. The CDR3 spans 13 residues. CDR3 DNA sequence: TGTGCCAGCAGAGAACAGGGACCCGGGGAGCTGTTTTTT. This codes for CASREQGPGELFF.

This clone appeared a single time. This chain uses TRBV9 with TRBJ2-3; TRBD2 matches 7 bases. Trimming took 4 bases from V and 6 from J; bases not matched to a gene: 14. CDR1 SGDLS and CDR2 YYNGEE come from the germline V gene. This CDR3 contains 16 residues. In nucleotides, the CDR3 is TGTGCCAGCAGCTCTCTTAGCGGAGTGGGAGGGGATACGCAGTATTTT. Protein: CASSSLSGVGGDTQYF.

V is TRBV5-1 and J is TRBJ1-1, with 7 bases lining up with TRBD1. V was pared by 1 base and J by 5 bases, with 8 bases of the junction left unmatched. The length of the CDR3 is 15 residues. Germline-derived CDR1 and CDR2 are SGHRS and YFSETQ. CDR3 nucleotides: TGCGCCAGCAGCTTGAGACAGGGAGGAGAAACTGAAGCTTTCTTT. It codes for CASSLRQGGETEAFF. The full variable domain, in which reference TRBV5-1 and TRBJ1-1 provide the parts outside the CDR3, is KAGVTQTPRYLIKTRGQQVTLSCSPISGHRSVSWYQQTPGQGLQFLFEYFSETQRNKGNFPGRFSGRQFSNSRSEMNVSTLELGDSALYLCASSLRQGGETEAFFGQGTRLTVV.

This clone occurred once. The V call is TRBV27, the J call TRBJ1-2; D might be TRBD1 (6 bases). The CDR3 is made up of 12 amino acids. Trimming removed 10 bases at V and 11 bases at J, with 20 bases between. Germline CDR1 and CDR2: MNHEY and SMNVEV (reference sequence). The CDR3 protein is CATSQQGLRYTF. CDR3 nucleotide sequence: TGTGCCACCTCCCAGCAGGGGTTGAGGTACACCTTC.

By sample share, this clone is large. The chain recombines TRBV4-1 with TRBJ2-2, with D possibly matching TRBD1 (5 bases). The V end lost 4 bases, the J end lost 1 base, and 7 bases lay between the germline ends. Per germline, CDR1 MGHRA and CDR2 YSYEKL. The CDR3 runs 14 residues. CDR3 loop: CASSLGQNTGELFF. The CDR3 DNA sequence: TGCGCCAGCAGCCTAGGACAGAACACCGGGGAGCTGTTTTTT.

The chain is built from TRBV5-4 and TRBJ1-4; 10 positions agree with TRBD1. CDR3 length: 15 residues. In germline, CDR1 is SGHNT, CDR2 YYREEE (reference sequence). Trimming removed 4 bases from V and 4 bases from J; junction bases left unmatched: 4. The CDR3 DNA reads as TGTGCCAGCAGCCTTCGGACAGGGGGTAATGAAAAACTGTTTTTT. It is translated as CASSLRTGGNEKLFF.

This chain joins TRBV7-8 and TRBJ1-5, with 7 bases aligning to TRBD1. This CDR3 comprises 16 residues. Trimming cost V 4 bases and J 3 bases; bases outside gene matches: 9. Germline CDR1 SGHVS, CDR2 FQNEAQ. CDR3 bases: TGTGCCAGCAGCTCTAAACCACAGGGGACCAATCAGCCCCAGCATTTT. Protein sequence: CASSSKPQGTNQPQHF.